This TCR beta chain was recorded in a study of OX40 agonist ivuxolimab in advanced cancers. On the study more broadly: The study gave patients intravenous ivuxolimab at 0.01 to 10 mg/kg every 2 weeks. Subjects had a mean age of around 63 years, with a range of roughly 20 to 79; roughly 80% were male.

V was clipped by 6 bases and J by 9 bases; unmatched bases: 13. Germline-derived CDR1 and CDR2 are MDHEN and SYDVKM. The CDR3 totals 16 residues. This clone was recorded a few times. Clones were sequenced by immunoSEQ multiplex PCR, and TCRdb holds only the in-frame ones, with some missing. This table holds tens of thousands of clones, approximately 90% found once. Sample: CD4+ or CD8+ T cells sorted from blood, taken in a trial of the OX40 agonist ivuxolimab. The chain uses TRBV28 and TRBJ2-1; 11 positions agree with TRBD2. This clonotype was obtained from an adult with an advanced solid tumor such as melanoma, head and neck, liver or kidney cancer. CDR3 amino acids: CASSRWLLAGESEQFF. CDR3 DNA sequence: TGTGCCAGCAGCCGCTGGCTACTAGCGGGGGAATCTGAGCAGTTCTTC.